One and the same sample provided the 29 T cell receptor beta chains below, sequenced in a study of T cells in Graves' hyperthyroidism and ophthalmopathy. Amplification of TCR beta CDR3 regions was performed using RNA transcripts as template. Researchers ran a first-round RT-PCR on the TCR CDR3 using the HTBI primer set. TCRdb analysed the multiplex PCR reads with MiXCR anew, one entry per CDR3 protein. The sample shows roughly 350,000 distinct CDR3 sequences, roughly 13% of them seen only once. Material: blood. These receptors originate from a woman between 40 and 55 years old with Graves' ophthalmopathy.

This clonotype was recorded at least ten times. The CDR3 loop is CASSTSGTSSDEQFF. The CDR3 DNA sequence: TGCGCCAGCAGCACCTCGGGGACTAGCAGCGATGAGCAGTTCTTC. The rearrangement uses TRBV5-1 and TRBJ2-1; 9 bases align to TRBD2. V trimming: 4 bases; J trimming: 8 bases; junction bases outside the gene matches: 10. The V gene's germline CDR1 is SGHRS and CDR2 YFSETQ. The CDR3 spans 15 residues.

J is TRBJ1-5 and V is TRBV6-2 or TRBV6-3; TRBD1 might be the D (6 bases). This CDR3 has 14 residues. Germline CDR1 reads MNHEY; CDR2 reads SVGEGT. Trimming cost V 5 bases and J 3 bases, with 11 bases left between them. The CDR3 nucleotides are TGTGCCAGCAGTGACCGGGGGCCCAATCAGCCCCAGCATTTT. Translation: CASSDRGPNQPQHF.

This clonotype has more than one count but fewer than ten. The CDR3 DNA reads TGTGCCAGCAGCCTTTACAGGGGAGGGGGCACCGGGGAGCTGTTTTTT. Translation: CASSLYRGGGTGELFF. V gene TRBV7-9 combines with J gene TRBJ2-2; D may correspond to TRBD1 or TRBD2 (7 bases each). The CDR3 is 16 amino acids. Germline assignment: CDR1 SEHNR and CDR2 FQNEAQ (reference sequence). V lost 5 bases to trimming and J lost 4 bases, with 17 bases between them.

This rearrangement joins TRBV12-3 or TRBV12-4 to TRBJ2-7; TRBD1 matches 8 bases. The CDR3 contains 15 residues. After removal of 6 bases from V and 3 bases from J, the junction contained 10 bases not matched to a gene. The CDR3 coding sequence is TGTGCCAGCAGCTCCCTGGGACAGGCAGACTACGAGCAGTACTTC. Translation: CASSSLGQADYEQYF.

This clonotype was counted ten times or more. The chain links TRBV6-1 to TRBJ1-2; no firm D call. The CDR3 loop spans 14 amino acids. The germline V gene has CDR1 MNHNS and CDR2 SASEGT. V was pared by 6 bases and J by 0 bases, with 11 bases between. Written as DNA, the CDR3 is TGTGCCAGCAGCCCTTCAATGACTAACTATGGCTACACCTTC. Amino acid sequence: CASSPSMTNYGYTF.

Many counts were recorded for this clonotype. This chain uses TRBV29-1 with TRBJ2-3; TRBD2 matches 8 bases. V lost 6 bases to trimming and J lost 5 bases; unmatched junction nucleotides: 7. Germline assignment: CDR1 SQVTM and CDR2 ANQGSEA. The CDR3 extends over 13 amino acids. The CDR3 loop is CSVLGGGGDTQYF. The CDR3 nucleotides are TGCAGCGTCCTCGGGGGGGGCGGAGATACGCAGTATTTT.

Of note for this clonotype: Being one base from a much bigger clone, this may be a read error. The rearrangement joins TRBV6-2 or TRBV6-3 to TRBJ2-7; no firm D call. The CDR3 contains 14 residues. Germline V gene lookup returns CDR1 MNHEY and CDR2 SVGEGT. As DNA, the CDR3 is TGTGCCAGCAGTTCCTTAAGTGGGTCCTACGGGCAGTACTTC. Its translation is CASSSLSGSYGQYF.

The chain couples TRBV19 to TRBJ1-5; D is undetermined. This CDR3 comprises 11 residues. CDR1 is LNHDA, CDR2 SQIVND, per germline (reference sequence). The V gene lost 9 bases and the J gene lost 7 bases, with 10 bases spanning the gap. CDR3 sequence: CASGNQQPQHF. The CDR3 region has the DNA TGTGCCAGCGGGAATCAGCAGCCCCAGCATTTT. Combining the CDR3 with reference TRBV19 and TRBJ1-5 gives the whole variable domain DGGITQSPKYLFRKEGQNVTLSCEQNLNHDAMYWYRQDPGQGLRLIYYSQIVNDFQKGDIAEGYSVSREKKESFPLTVTSAQKNPTAFYLCASGNQQPQHFGDGTRLSIL.

There are many counts of this clonotype. This chain joins TRBV7-9 and TRBJ1-1, with D unresolved. Trimming took off 5 bases at V and 1 base at J, with 11 bases between the two ends. CDR3 length: 14 residues. Germline CDR1 reads SEHNR; CDR2 reads FQNEAQ (reference sequence). The CDR3 is CASSHTGRNTEAFF. The CDR3 nucleotides are TGTGCCAGCAGCCATACCGGGAGGAACACTGAAGCTTTCTTT.

This rearrangement joins TRBV24-1 to TRBJ2-7, with D possibly matching TRBD2 (6 bases). The CDR3 is 15 amino acids. Trimming took off 5 bases at V and 0 bases at J, with 13 bases between the two ends. CDR1 is KGHDR, CDR2 SFDVKD, per germline. Written as DNA, the CDR3 is TGTGCCACCAGTGGCGTTTCGGGAGACTCCTACGAGCAGTACTTC. Its protein product is CATSGVSGDSYEQYF.

This clonotype was seen repeatedly, ten times or more. The rearrangement links TRBV11-2 to TRBJ1-6, with 10 bases aligning to TRBD1. From germline, CDR1 is SGHAT and CDR2 FQNNGV. Losses at the gene ends were 4 bases for V and 7 bases for J; bases not matched to a gene: 1. CDR3 size: 14 residues. The CDR3 loop reads CASSWDRGNSPLHF. The CDR3 region has the DNA TGTGCCAGCAGCTGGGACAGGGGAAATTCACCCCTCCACTTT.

This clonotype was counted between two and nine times. The chain combines TRBV5-1 with TRBJ2-5; perhaps TRBD1 as D (5 bases). CDR3 size: 11 residues. The V end was cut by 4 bases, the J end by 8 bases, with 9 bases between. Germline CDR1 reads SGHRS; CDR2 reads YFSETQ. The DNA for the CDR3 is TGCGCCAGCAGCAACACAGGAACCCAGTACTTC. It yields the protein CASSNTGTQYF.

This clonotype was observed at least ten times. This sequence joins TRBV28 and TRBJ1-4, with a tentative D call TRBD1 (5 bases). CDR3 length equals 15 residues. Germline values: CDR1 MDHEN, CDR2 SYDVKM. The V gene lost 3 bases and the J gene lost 8 bases, with 16 bases spanning the gap. As DNA, the CDR3 is TGTGCCAGCAGTTTGTATGGGCAGGGCAGAGAAAAACTGTTTTTT. Encoded protein: CASSLYGQGREKLFF.

This clonotype was seen repeatedly, ten times or more. The rearrangement links TRBV3-1 to TRBJ1-5; weak D call: TRBD1 (5 bases). The CDR3 is 15 residues long. With 4 bases removed from V and 7 bases from J, the gap between germline ends came to 17 bases. Per germline, CDR1 LGHDT and CDR2 YNNKEL (reference sequence). CDR3 DNA sequence: TGTGCCAGCAGCCGAACGAGGGACTGGCGGCAGCCCCAGCATTTT. The encoded protein is CASSRTRDWRQPQHF.

At least ten counts were recorded for this clonotype. The V call is TRBV9, the J call TRBJ2-3, with a weak D call TRBD2 (6 bases). The CDR3 is made up of 16 amino acids. Germline assignment: CDR1 SGDLS and CDR2 YYNGEE. Trimming took 4 bases from V and 0 from J, leaving 15 bases between them. CDR3 residues: CASSPPLASSTDTQYF. CDR3 sequence (DNA): TGTGCCAGCAGCCCACCGCTAGCGTCTAGCACAGATACGCAGTATTTT.

This clonotype has a handful of counts. The chain employs TRBV19 and TRBJ2-1; 13 bases are shared with TRBD2. The CDR3 loop spans 14 amino acids. The ends lost 9 bases at V and 8 bases at J; junction bases unmatched: 7. Per the germline V gene, CDR1 is LNHDA and CDR2 is SQIVND (reference sequence). For the CDR3, the DNA is TGTGCCAGCACTACTAGCGGGGGGGGTTATGAGCAGTTCTTC. It specifies CASTTSGGGYEQFF.

The chain combines TRBV12-3 or TRBV12-4 with TRBJ2-1; 7 positions match TRBD1. The junction had 9 bases not matched to a gene; V was cut back by 7 bases and J by 6 bases. This CDR3 has 14 amino acids. Here the CDR3 DNA reads TGTGCCAGCAATTCGGACAGGCTTGCCAATGAGCAGTTCTTC. Translated: CASNSDRLANEQFF.

The gene calls are TRBV28 and TRBJ2-1; perhaps TRBD1 as D (6 bases). V was pared by 6 bases and J by 0 bases, with 15 bases between. Looked up from germline, CDR1 is MDHEN and CDR2 is SYDVKM. The CDR3 sequence is 16 residues long. In DNA, the CDR3 is TGTGCCAGCAGATCACCAGGGGATGGCTCCTACAATGAGCAGTTCTTC. Its translation: CASRSPGDGSYNEQFF.

This clonotype showed up many times. The chain links TRBV28 to TRBJ2-3; 8 bases are shared with TRBD1. The V gene's germline CDR1 is MDHEN and CDR2 SYDVKM. CDR3 length equals 15 residues. Unmatched junction bases numbered 7, after V lost 8 bases and J lost 0 bases. CDR3 DNA: TGTGCCAGCCAAGGACGACAGGGGAGCACAGATACGCAGTATTTT. Amino acid sequence: CASQGRQGSTDTQYF.

CDR3 sequence (DNA): TGTGCCAGCAACCCAACCGGGCCTAACTATGGCTACACCTTC. Translation gives CASNPTGPNYGYTF. The V gene is TRBV5-6, the J gene TRBJ1-2, with D uncertain. CDR1 SGHDT and CDR2 YYEEEE come from the germline V gene. This CDR3 comprises 14 residues. V was cut by 6 bases and J by 0 bases, with 12 bases left in between.

The chain links TRBV7-2 to TRBJ2-4, with 7 bases aligning to TRBD1. V trimming: 7 bases; J trimming: 2 bases; junction bases outside the gene matches: 8. Germline-derived CDR1 and CDR2 are SGHTA and FQGNSA. This CDR3 has 15 amino acids. The DNA for the CDR3 is TGTGCCAGCACCCCTCAGGGGGTTTCCAAAAACATTCAGTACTTC. It yields the protein CASTPQGVSKNIQYF.

This clonotype came up many times. This chain links TRBV12-3 or TRBV12-4 with TRBJ1-6; 9 bases align to TRBD1. The CDR3 has 15 residues. J lost 9 bases, V lost 3 bases, and 6 bases had no gene match. CDR3 loop: CASSLGTGGSSPLHF. In DNA, the CDR3 is TGTGCCAGCAGTTTGGGTACAGGGGGCAGTTCACCCCTCCACTTT.

This clonotype was detected many times. The J gene is TRBJ1-1, the V gene TRBV7-2; weak D call: TRBD1 (6 bases). The length of the CDR3 is 15 residues. Germline assignment: CDR1 SGHTA and CDR2 FQGNSA. Trimming took 1 base from V and 8 from J, leaving 17 bases between them. The CDR3 is CASSLVSQGIAEAFF. The CDR3 DNA sequence: TGTGCCAGCAGCTTAGTCTCACAGGGAATCGCGGAAGCTTTCTTT. The complete variable domain, with remaining parts taken from reference TRBV7-2 and TRBJ1-1, reads GAGVSQSPSNKVTEKGKDVELRCDPISGHTALYWYRQSLGQGLEFLIYFQGNSAPDKSGLPSDRFSAERTGGSVSTLTIQRTQQEDSAVYLCASSLVSQGIAEAFFGQGTRLTVV.

This clonotype was seen repeatedly, ten times or more. V is TRBV6-1 and J is TRBJ2-1; no reliable D call. Per germline, CDR1 MNHNS and CDR2 SASEGT. This CDR3 has 13 amino acids. The germline V and J ends were trimmed by 5 bases and 9 bases, with 14 bases remaining between them. In DNA, the CDR3 is TGTGCCAGCAGTATCTCTGAGGTACCTGAGCAGTTCTTC. The encoded protein is CASSISEVPEQFF.

This clonotype was detected a few times. A single base separates this from a much larger clone, so it may be a read error. The V and J genes are TRBV7-9 and TRBJ2-1; 13 bases fit TRBD2. The CDR3 totals 16 residues. Germline assignment: CDR1 SEHNR and CDR2 FQNEAQ (reference sequence). Losses at the gene ends were 5 bases for V and 7 bases for J; bases not matched to a gene: 8. The CDR3 region is CASSPLETSGGNEQFF. CDR3 bases: TGTGCCAGCAGCCCGCTCGAGACTAGCGGGGGGAATGAGCAGTTCTTC.

The CDR3: CASSTPGNEQFF. DNA of the CDR3: TGTGCCAGTAGTACCCCGGGCAATGAGCAGTTCTTC. The chain recombines TRBV19 with TRBJ2-1; unclear D gene. Germline loops: CDR1 LNHDA, CDR2 SQIVND (reference sequence). Trimming took off 4 bases at V and 6 bases at J, with 7 bases between the two ends. The CDR3 has 12 residues.

This clonotype was counted many times. The V gene is TRBV3-1, the J gene TRBJ1-1, with D unclear. Trimming stripped 3 bases from V and 3 bases from J, with 8 bases between. The CDR3 consists of 13 residues. Germline CDR1 reads LGHDT; CDR2 reads YNNKEL (reference sequence). CDR3 DNA: TGTGCCAGCAGCCAGGGGAGCGACACTGAAGCTTTCTTT. It encodes CASSQGSDTEAFF. The full variable domain, rest sourced from reference TRBV3-1 and TRBJ1-1, is DTAVSQTPKYLVTQMGNDKSIKCEQNLGHDTMYWYKQDSKKFLKIMFSYNNKELIINETVPNRFSPKSPDKAHLNLHINSLELGDSAVYFCASSQGSDTEAFFGQGTRLTVV.

This clonotype has ten or more counts. The chain combines TRBV12-3 or TRBV12-4 with TRBJ2-5, with D maybe TRBD1 (6 bases). The CDR3 sequence is 14 residues long. Trimming took 5 bases from V and 1 from J, leaving 11 bases between them. The CDR3 DNA follows: TGTGCCAGCAGTCAGGGACATCTCCAAGAGACCCAGTACTTC. Translated, it gives CASSQGHLQETQYF.

The sample holds a few counts of this clonotype. The chain has TRBV6-1 and TRBJ2-6, with TRBD1 identical over 11 bases. The trim removed 5 bases at V and 3 bases at J, leaving 6 bases unmatched. There are 17 residues in the CDR3. Germline V gene sequence: CDR1 MNHNS, CDR2 SASEGT. In DNA form, the CDR3 reads TGTGCCAGCAGTCGGACAGGGGGCTCATATGGGGCCAACGTCCTGACTTTC. Residues: CASSRTGGSYGANVLTF.